This T cell receptor beta chain was captured by sequencing in a study of beta chain features in type 1 diabetes. Study in general: Patients shared similar age, gender and cell yields with healthy donors.

Every isolated RNA sample was fully reverse transcribed, so sequencing captured expressed TCRB transcripts. Generated by immunoSEQ multiplex PCR, the TCRdb table keeps only in-frame clones and is missing some. Of around 150,000 clones in the sample, about 10% were seen once. The CDR3 covers 14 residues. Germline V gene data show CDR1 as SSHAT and CDR2 as FNYEAQ (reference sequence). Study-wide findings and caveats: Any HLA effect on TCRB rearrangement was left unresolved by small sub-analyses. The cDNA sequencing approach could over-represent high-TCR-expressing cells. Moderate yet significant TCRB CDR3 shortening was seen in Type 1 diabetes patients in all four CD4+ subsets.

Without exception, sorted populations had purity beyond 98%. This clone was recorded a few times. Its antigen is not known. A read error may produce the germline difference seen at one junction end. The sequence derives from a woman aged 30 to 39 with type 1 diabetes. The V and J genes are TRBV7-7 and TRBJ2-2; D remains ambiguous. The specimen was central memory CD4+ T cells from blood. The CDR3: CASSAGRNTGELFF. The CDR3 nucleotides read TGTGCTAGCAGCGCCGGTCGGAACACCGGGGAGCTGTTTTTT.